Shown below are 19 T cell receptor beta chains from a single sample sequenced in a study of blood T cell repertoires in COVID-19. Profiled with immunoSEQ multiplex PCR; TCRdb holds only in-frame clones, not every one. The sample contains 100,000 to 150,000 clones, approximately 87% of which appear only once. The sample taken for sequencing was peripheral blood. Every receptor here comes from a man in his forties or fifties with active COVID-19.

The chain recombines TRBV2 with TRBJ1-4; 10 bases line up with TRBD1. The CDR3 runs to 13 residues. Germline V lookup: CDR1 SNHLY, CDR2 FYNNEI. Losses at the gene ends were 6 bases for V and 8 bases for J; bases not matched to a gene: 3. The CDR3 DNA reads as TGTGCCAGCAGGGGGGACAGGGGAGAAAAACTGTTTTTT. Amino acid sequence: CASRGDRGEKLFF.

The chain is built from TRBV19 and TRBJ1-1; D not resolved. This CDR3 has 13 amino acids. V lost 7 bases to trimming and J lost 1 base, with 10 bases between them. CDR1 and CDR2 (germline): LNHDA, SQIVND (reference sequence). This CDR3 is CASTLNWNTEAFF. CDR3 coding DNA: TGTGCCAGTACCCTCAACTGGAACACTGAAGCTTTCTTT.

The chain links TRBV18 to TRBJ2-3, with 8 bases that match TRBD1. V trimming: 3 bases; J trimming: 1 base; junction bases outside the gene matches: 0. The CDR3 has 14 amino acids. Per germline, CDR1 KGHSH and CDR2 LQKENI. The CDR3 here is CASSPGQGTDTQYF. The CDR3 coding sequence is TGTGCCAGCTCACCGGGACAGGGCACAGATACGCAGTATTTT.

The V call is TRBV2, the J call TRBJ1-5, with D possibly TRBD1 on 5 matching bases. V was shortened by 6 bases and J by 1 base, with 13 bases between the two germline ends. This CDR3 contains 15 residues. Germline loops: CDR1 SNHLY, CDR2 FYNNEI. The CDR3 nucleotides read TGTGCCAGCAGCGCGGGGGAATGGAGCAATCAGCCCCAGCATTTT. As protein: CASSAGEWSNQPQHF.

In DNA, the CDR3 is TGTGCCAGCAGCTCGGACAGGGGGATCGCCTACGAGCAGTACTTC. Its protein is CASSSDRGIAYEQYF. V gene TRBV7-2 combines with J gene TRBJ2-7, with 10 bases that match TRBD1. Trimming at V came to 4 bases and at J to 2 bases, leaving 5 bases not matched to a gene. The CDR3 runs to 15 residues. The V gene's germline CDR1 is SGHTA and CDR2 FQGNSA.

The chain recombines TRBV20-1 with TRBJ1-6; the D gene is possibly TRBD1 (5 bases). In germline, CDR1 is DFQATT, CDR2 SNEGSKA (reference sequence). The CDR3 runs to 14 residues. With 3 bases removed from V and 11 bases from J, the gap between germline ends came to 17 bases. CDR3 sequence reads: CSASPAGGDPPLHF. The CDR3 nucleotides are TGCAGTGCTAGTCCGGCGGGGGGGGACCCACCCCTCCACTTT.

The V and J genes are TRBV30 and TRBJ1-1; TRBD1 might be the D (6 bases). Trimming left V 5 bases short and J 4 bases short, with 20 bases between. Looked up from germline, CDR1 is GTSNPN and CDR2 is SVGIG (reference sequence). CDR3 length: 15 residues. In nucleotides, the CDR3 is TGTGCCTGGCGACCGTTCGGGACACCCAGCACTGAAGCTTTCTTT. This sequence encodes CAWRPFGTPSTEAFF.

The genes are TRBV24-1 and TRBJ1-5, with 11 bases identical to TRBD1. Trimming cost V 0 bases and J 6 bases; bases outside gene matches: 15. Germline CDR1 and CDR2: KGHDR and SFDVKD. The CDR3 runs to 20 residues. For the CDR3, the DNA is TGTGCCACCAGTGATTTGGGAAATAGTGGGGGACAGGGGGATTTTCAGCCCCAGCATTTT. It encodes CATSDLGNSGGQGDFQPQHF.

This chain connects TRBV6-5 to TRBJ1-1; D perhaps matches TRBD1 (6 bases). Germline V lookup: CDR1 MNHEY, CDR2 SVGAGI. The CDR3 totals 14 residues. The V end was cut by 8 bases, the J end by 3 bases, with 16 bases between. The CDR3 bases are TGTGCCAGCGGGAGGGGGAGATACGACACTGAAGCTTTCTTT. It yields the protein CASGRGRYDTEAFF.

The chain joins TRBV19 to TRBJ2-7; D is unclear. The CDR3 is made up of 11 amino acids. V lost 5 bases and J 11 bases, leaving 13 bases between the germline ends. Per germline, CDR1 LNHDA and CDR2 SQIVND (reference sequence). The DNA for the CDR3 is TGTGCCAGTAGTGCATCCGGTCGCAAGTACTTC. Encoded protein: CASSASGRKYF.

The V gene is TRBV7-8, the J gene TRBJ1-5, with a tentative D call TRBD1 (6 bases). V dropped 6 bases and J dropped 1 base, with 19 bases sitting between them. Germline V gene data show CDR1 as SGHVS and CDR2 as FQNEAQ. The CDR3 is 17 amino acids. In DNA, the CDR3 is TGTGCCAGCAGTGCGGCGGGGGCTATTCGAAGCAATCAGCCCCAGCATTTT. Translation gives CASSAAGAIRSNQPQHF.

The chain uses TRBV18 and TRBJ1-2; tentative D call: TRBD1 (5 bases). Trimming pared 6 bases from V and 7 bases from J, leaving 21 bases between. CDR3 length: 15 amino acids. Germline V gives CDR1 KGHSH, CDR2 LQKENI. This CDR3 is CASSPGKRLTGGYTF. The CDR3 DNA is TGTGCCAGCTCTCCAGGGAAGAGATTAACAGGTGGCTACACCTTC.

This sequence joins TRBV5-1 and TRBJ2-7, with 8 bases identical to TRBD2. V lost 3 bases and J lost 2; bases outside the gene matches: 10. This CDR3 has 16 amino acids. The V gene's germline CDR1 is SGHRS and CDR2 YFSETQ. This CDR3 is CASSWERGTLTYEQYF. CDR3 sequence (DNA): TGCGCCAGCAGCTGGGAGCGGGGGACCCTAACCTACGAGCAGTACTTC.

The chain is built from TRBV7-2 and TRBJ2-3; TRBD2 matches at 7 bases. The germline V gene has CDR1 SGHTA and CDR2 FQGNSA. There are 16 residues in the CDR3. V lost 4 bases and J lost 0; bases outside the gene matches: 7. This CDR3 reads CASSSERGLSTDTQYF. Here the CDR3 DNA reads TGTGCCAGCAGCTCCGAGCGGGGTCTTAGCACAGATACGCAGTATTTT. Together with reference TRBV7-2 and TRBJ2-3, the CDR3 gives the full variable domain: GAGVSQSPSNKVTEKGKDVELRCDPISGHTALYWYRQSLGQGLEFLIYFQGNSAPDKSGLPSDRFSAERTGGSVSTLTIQRTQQEDSAVYLCASSSERGLSTDTQYFGPGTRLTVL.

The J gene is TRBJ2-3, the V gene TRBV19, with TRBD2 matching over 9 bases. Germline CDR1 and CDR2: LNHDA and SQIVND (reference sequence). CDR3 length: 16 residues. V was pared by 6 bases and J by 1 base, with 8 bases of the junction left unmatched. CDR3 coding DNA: TGTGCCAGTAGCAGCATAGCGGGGGCGGGCACAGATACGCAGTATTTT. Translating gives CASSSIAGAGTDTQYF.

V usage is TRBV18 and J usage is TRBJ2-2; 7 bases are a match to TRBD1. From germline, CDR1 is KGHSH and CDR2 LQKENI. CDR3 length: 16 residues. V dropped 2 bases and J dropped 0; count of bases not matched to a gene: 3. The CDR3 loop reads CASSPRTGSNTGELFF. For the CDR3, the DNA is TGTGCCAGCTCACCAAGGACAGGTTCGAACACCGGGGAGCTGTTTTTT. Variable domain in full (rest from reference TRBV18 and TRBJ2-2): NAGVMQNPRHLVRRRGQEARLRCSPMKGHSHVYWYRQLPEEGLKFMVYLQKENIIDESGMPKERFSAEFPKEGPSILRIQQVVRGDSAAYFCASSPRTGSNTGELFFGEGSRLTVL.

The rearrangement uses TRBV18 and TRBJ1-5; perhaps TRBD1 as D (5 bases). This CDR3 has 14 amino acids. CDR1 KGHSH and CDR2 LQKENI come from the germline V gene. Trimming left V 5 bases short and J 4 bases short, with 12 bases between. The DNA for the CDR3 is TGTGCCAGCTCATCGGCGGACACAAATCAGCCCCAGCATTTT. Translation gives CASSSADTNQPQHF.

The chain recombines TRBV5-1 with TRBJ2-1; 13 bases are a match to TRBD2. Germline lookup yields CDR1 SGHRS and CDR2 YFSETQ. J was trimmed by 8 bases and V by 0 bases; bases with no gene match: 5. The CDR3 has 16 residues. The CDR3 DNA is TGCGCCAGCAGCTTGGCGACTAGCGGGGGGACAGATGAGCAGTTCTTC. Its protein product is CASSLATSGGTDEQFF.

About this clone itself: Different DNA sequences within this sample yield the same CDR3. V and J are TRBV20-1 and TRBJ1-2; D ambiguous. The CDR3 has 10 amino acids. V was pared by 0 bases and J by 6 bases, with 2 bases between. CDR1 is DFQATT and CDR2 is SNEGSKA in the germline V gene (reference sequence). The CDR3 loop is CSARDNGYTF. CDR3 in DNA: TGCAGTGCTAGAGACAATGGCTACACCTTC.